Listed here are 17 T cell receptor beta chains from one sample, sequenced in a study of T cells after yellow fever vaccination. Each CDR3 protein gets one entry after TCRdb re-called the 5' RACE reads with MiXCR. The sample has under 600,000 distinct CDR3 sequences; about a fifth are singletons. The sample in question was PBMCs, obtained about 20 days after the first yellow fever vaccination. Every receptor here comes from a man between 18 and 29 years old who received the YFV17D yellow fever vaccine.

This clonotype showed up just a few times. The rearrangement joins TRBV12-3 or TRBV12-4 to TRBJ2-5; 9 nucleotides agree with TRBD2. The CDR3 totals 15 residues. After removal of 5 bases from V and 5 bases from J, the junction contained 9 bases not matched to a gene. CDR3: CASSPQRGALETQYF. The CDR3 nucleotides read TGTGCCAGCAGTCCCCAGCGGGGGGCCTTGGAGACCCAGTACTTC.

The rearrangement links TRBV4-1 to TRBJ1-5; no definite D call. This CDR3 is built from 15 residues. The germline CDR1 and CDR2 sequences are MGHRA and YSYEKL. The ends were cut back, 4 bases at V and 2 bases at J, with 12 bases in the middle. The CDR3 reads CASSPRWVGNQPQHF. The CDR3 DNA reads TGCGCCAGCAGCCCCCGATGGGTAGGCAATCAGCCCCAGCATTTT.

In its sample, this clonotype was seen a few times. This chain uses TRBV4-1 with TRBJ2-1, with a weak D call TRBD2 (5 bases). CDR1 is MGHRA, CDR2 YSYEKL, per germline. Trimming stripped 2 bases from V and 2 bases from J, with 10 bases between. CDR3 length equals 15 residues. This chain's CDR3 is CASSQIRLTYNEQFF. The CDR3 coding sequence is TGCGCCAGCAGCCAAATAAGACTAACCTACAATGAGCAGTTCTTC.

The rearrangement links TRBV28 to TRBJ1-5; 8 positions agree with TRBD1. With V trimmed by 5 bases and J by 7 bases, 10 bases remained unmatched. The CDR3 covers 15 residues. In germline, CDR1 is MDHEN, CDR2 SYDVKM. The CDR3: CASSPRTGIGQPQHF. CDR3 nucleotide sequence: TGTGCCAGCAGTCCCCGGACAGGGATCGGGCAGCCCCAGCATTTT.

The chain is built from TRBV6-5 and TRBJ2-1; the D is unclear. This CDR3 is built from 15 residues. Germline V gene sequence: CDR1 MNHEY, CDR2 SVGAGI. V lost 2 bases and J 1 base, leaving 9 bases between the germline ends. CDR3 loop: CASSYVVGSYNEQFF. For the CDR3, the DNA is TGTGCCAGCAGTTACGTGGTTGGGTCCTACAATGAGCAGTTCTTC.

This clonotype was picked up many times. For the CDR3, the DNA is TGTGCCAGCAGCCCGTGGGGTGGGGAAAGCTCCTACGAGCAGTACTTC. Amino acids: CASSPWGGESSYEQYF. The chain uses TRBV4-2 and TRBJ2-7, with D hard to call. The V gene lost 4 bases and the J gene lost 0 bases, with 16 bases spanning the gap. Germline assignment: CDR1 LGHNA and CDR2 YNFKEQ. This CDR3 is 16 amino acids long.

This clonotype was observed a few times. The chain couples TRBV27 to TRBJ1-4; tentatively, D is TRBD1 (6 bases). V was pared by 3 bases and J by 4 bases, with 9 bases between. The germline CDR1 and CDR2 sequences are MNHEY and SMNVEV (reference sequence). CDR3 length equals 14 residues. The CDR3: CASSLDSFNEKLFF. The CDR3, as DNA: TGTGCCAGCAGTTTGGACAGCTTTAATGAAAAACTGTTTTTT.

V usage is TRBV20-1 and J usage is TRBJ1-6; tentative D call: TRBD1 (5 bases). This CDR3 is 16 amino acids long. Trimming stripped 3 bases from V and 9 bases from J, with 21 bases between. Per germline, CDR1 DFQATT and CDR2 SNEGSKA (reference sequence). The CDR3 reads CSASTWNFQGISPLHF. In DNA form, the CDR3 reads TGCAGTGCTAGTACTTGGAACTTCCAGGGCATTTCACCCCTCCACTTT.

This rearrangement joins TRBV27 to TRBJ1-2; TRBD1 might be the D (6 bases). CDR3 length: 14 residues. Deletions cut 7 bases from V and 8 bases from J, with 20 bases between. Germline V gene lookup returns CDR1 MNHEY and CDR2 SMNVEV (reference sequence). For the CDR3, the DNA is TGTGCCAGCAAGCCTCAGGGGTGGACCATGGGCTACACCTTC. This encodes CASKPQGWTMGYTF.

The sample holds a few counts of this clonotype. The V call is TRBV19, the J call TRBJ2-7, with D perhaps matching TRBD2 (5 bases). With 6 bases removed from V and 2 bases from J, the gap between germline ends came to 11 bases. The germline CDR1 and CDR2 sequences are LNHDA and SQIVND (reference sequence). The CDR3 length is 13 residues. CDR3 sequence (DNA): TGTGCCAGTAGCGGGAACCATGCCTACGAGCAGTACTTC. It translates to CASSGNHAYEQYF.

CDR3 loop: CASSSRLNEKLFF. The CDR3 DNA reads as TGTGCCAGCAGCTCTCGGCTTAATGAAAAACTGTTTTTT. This rearrangement joins TRBV12-3 or TRBV12-4 to TRBJ1-4; D ambiguous. With 6 bases removed from V and 4 bases from J, the gap between germline ends came to 9 bases. This CDR3 has 13 amino acids.

This clonotype was counted only a few times. This chain links TRBV10-3 with TRBJ2-7; TRBD1 matches 7 bases. The CDR3 runs 12 residues. CDR1 is ENHRY and CDR2 is SYGVKD in the germline V gene. V lost 2 bases to trimming and J lost 5 bases; unmatched junction nucleotides: 0. CDR3 in DNA: TGTGCCATCAGTGAGCAGGGGGACGAGCAGTACGTC. Translating gives CAISEQGDEQYV.

The chain couples TRBV5-5 to TRBJ1-5; 7 nucleotides align to TRBD1. Germline V gene data show CDR1 as SGHKS and CDR2 as YYEKEE (reference sequence). V shed 0 bases and J 0 bases; nucleotides not matched to a gene: 3. CDR3 length equals 16 residues. The chain's CDR3 is CASSLARQGSNQPQHF. The CDR3 DNA is TGTGCCAGCAGCTTGGCTCGACAGGGTAGCAATCAGCCCCAGCATTTT.

The V and J genes are TRBV18 and TRBJ2-3; D is unclear. Between the trimmed V and J ends, which lost 6 bases and 0 bases, there was a span of 10 bases. CDR1 and CDR2 from the germline V gene are KGHSH and LQKENI. The CDR3 has 14 residues. CDR3 sequence (DNA): TGTGCCAGCTCGGGCCCGACTAGCACAGATACGCAGTATTTT. Translating gives CASSGPTSTDTQYF.

This clonotype was seen only a few times. This chain connects TRBV5-1 to TRBJ1-2; no reliable D call. Germline values: CDR1 SGHRS, CDR2 YFSETQ. V lost 0 bases and J lost 4, with 13 bases in between. CDR3 length: 15 residues. In DNA form, the CDR3 reads TGCGCCAGCAGCTTGGCGACACCTCCCGGCTATGGCTACACCTTC. Its protein is CASSLATPPGYGYTF. Full variable domain (outside the CDR3, taken from reference TRBV5-1 and TRBJ1-2): KAGVTQTPRYLIKTRGQQVTLSCSPISGHRSVSWYQQTPGQGLQFLFEYFSETQRNKGNFPGRFSGRQFSNSRSEMNVSTLELGDSALYLCASSLATPPGYGYTFGSGTRLTVV.

The V gene is TRBV7-9, the J gene TRBJ2-5; TRBD2 matches 8 bases. CDR1 SEHNR and CDR2 FQNEAQ come from the germline V gene (reference sequence). Germline trimming cut 5 bases from V and 4 bases from J; bases unmatched to any gene: 12. This CDR3 contains 16 residues. CDR3 sequence reads: CASSPRSGGARETQYF. The CDR3 DNA sequence: TGTGCCAGCAGCCCTAGGTCCGGGGGGGCGAGAGAGACCCAGTACTTC.

The chain recombines TRBV7-9 with TRBJ2-2, with 8 bases identical to TRBD1. Germline CDR1 and CDR2: SEHNR and FQNEAQ (reference sequence). The CDR3 contains 17 residues. Losses at the gene ends were 4 bases for V and 3 bases for J; bases not matched to a gene: 10. CDR3: CASSSTWTGWDTGELFF. The CDR3 nucleotides read TGTGCCAGCAGCTCGACTTGGACAGGGTGGGACACCGGGGAGCTGTTTTTT. Looking up the rest from reference TRBV7-9 and TRBJ2-2 gives the full variable domain: DTGVSQNPRHKITKRGQNVTFRCDPISEHNRLYWYRQTLGQGPEFLTYFQNEAQLEKSRLLSDRFSAERPKGSFSTLEIQRTEQGDSAMYLCASSSTWTGWDTGELFFGEGSRLTVL.